This T cell receptor beta chain was sequenced for a study of T cells in Graves' hyperthyroidism and ophthalmopathy. Study summary: The authors collected peripheral blood at initial diagnosis, before any treatment.

Study outcomes and limitations: For ophthalmopathy, model prediction preceded onset by a median about 6.4 months.

Cells are PBMCs isolated from 10 ml of fresh blood. This clonotype occurred once. Its matching antigen is unknown. V was pared by 5 bases and J by 1 base, with 3 bases of the junction left unmatched. The CDR3 length is 15 residues. Germline CDR1 LNHDA, CDR2 SQIVND (reference sequence). What was amplified from RNA transcripts were TCR beta CDR3 regions. The HTBI primer set drove a first-round RT-PCR of the TCR CDR3. Each CDR3 protein gets one entry after TCRdb re-called the multiplex PCR reads with MiXCR. The repertoire has roughly 400,000 distinct CDR3 sequences, 15% to 19% of them found once; the top ten carry about 27%.

Source material: blood. The chain employs TRBV19 and TRBJ2-2; 8 bases align to TRBD2. The receptor was isolated from a woman under 30 with Graves' hyperthyroidism that later progressed to Graves' ophthalmopathy. The CDR3 DNA sequence: TGTGCCAGTAGTCCGGGACTAGAGAACACCGGGGAGCTGTTTTTT. As protein: CASSPGLENTGELFF.